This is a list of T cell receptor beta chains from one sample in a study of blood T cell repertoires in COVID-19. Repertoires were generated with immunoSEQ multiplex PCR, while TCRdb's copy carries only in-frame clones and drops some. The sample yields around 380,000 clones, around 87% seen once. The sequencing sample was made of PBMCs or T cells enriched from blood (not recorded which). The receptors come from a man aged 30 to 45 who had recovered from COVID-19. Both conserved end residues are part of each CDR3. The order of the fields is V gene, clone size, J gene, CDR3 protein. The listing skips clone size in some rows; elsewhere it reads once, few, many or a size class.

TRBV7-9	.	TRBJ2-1	CASSLGSGGRYNEQFF
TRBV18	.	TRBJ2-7	CASSPILGSSGEQYF
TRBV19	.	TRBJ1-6	CASAPGSYNSPLHF
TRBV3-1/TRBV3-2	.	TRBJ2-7	CASSQLQGPEHEQYF
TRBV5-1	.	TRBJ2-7	CASSSSTGKTYEQYF
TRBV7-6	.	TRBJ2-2	CASSPQGPSGTGELFF
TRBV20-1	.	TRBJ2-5	CSASRGLLPQETQYF
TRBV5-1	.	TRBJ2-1	CASSLEGSSYNEQFF
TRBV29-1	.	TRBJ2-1	CSVPVDRGLNSYNEQFF
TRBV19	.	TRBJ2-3	CASSIEPPPDRGLTDTQYF
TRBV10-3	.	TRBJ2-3	CAISESPLGYTDTQYF
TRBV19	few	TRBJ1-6	CASSTIPGSPLHF
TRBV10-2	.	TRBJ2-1	CASSGTPNEQFF
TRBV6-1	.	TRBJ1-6	CASSEGGVSPLHF
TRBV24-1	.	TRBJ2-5	CATSDGRGLPQETQYF
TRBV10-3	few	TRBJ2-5	CAISGLAFQETQYF
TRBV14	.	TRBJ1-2	CASSQEASYGYTF
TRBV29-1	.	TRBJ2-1	CSVTSGALYNEQFF
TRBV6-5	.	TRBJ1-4	CASRPEGWGEKLFF
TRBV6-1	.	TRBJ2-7	CASSWTDPSYEQYF
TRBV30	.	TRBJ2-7	CAWSGPGGGEQYF
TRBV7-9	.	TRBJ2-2	CASLARQSTGELFF
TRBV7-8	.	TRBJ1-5	CASSRGRGPNQPQHF
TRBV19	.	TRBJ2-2	CASSLGGAQNTGELFF
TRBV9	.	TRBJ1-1	CASSHSQSMNTEAFF
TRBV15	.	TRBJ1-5	CATSQTGSNQPQHF
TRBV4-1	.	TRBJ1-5	CASSQGTGGNQPQHF
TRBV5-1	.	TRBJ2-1	CASSHPGRNRNEQFF
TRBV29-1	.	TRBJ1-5	CSVLGQGSNQPQHF
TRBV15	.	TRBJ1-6	CATSREGQASSPLHF
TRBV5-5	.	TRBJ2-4	CASSLWGGHDIQYF
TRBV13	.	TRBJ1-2	CASSLGTGIGGYTF
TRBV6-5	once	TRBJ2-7	CASSPGGGGAKEQYF
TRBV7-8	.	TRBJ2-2	CASSLVPSPRRVGGELFF
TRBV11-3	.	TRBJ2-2	CASRLGQMNTGELFF
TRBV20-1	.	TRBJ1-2	CSAGQGYGYTF
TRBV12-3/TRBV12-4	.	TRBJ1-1	CASLKAANTEAFF
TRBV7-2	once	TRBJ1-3	CASSLDSRSGNTIYF
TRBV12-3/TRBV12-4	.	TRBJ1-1	CASSLTYTEAFF
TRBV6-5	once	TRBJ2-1	CASRTTGNEQFF
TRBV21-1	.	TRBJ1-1	CASRRGWATNTEAFF
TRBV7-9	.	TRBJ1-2	CASSPRTGGYGYTF
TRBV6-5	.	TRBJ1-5	CASSSDQPQHF
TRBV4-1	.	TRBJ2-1	CASSQDGGDEQFF